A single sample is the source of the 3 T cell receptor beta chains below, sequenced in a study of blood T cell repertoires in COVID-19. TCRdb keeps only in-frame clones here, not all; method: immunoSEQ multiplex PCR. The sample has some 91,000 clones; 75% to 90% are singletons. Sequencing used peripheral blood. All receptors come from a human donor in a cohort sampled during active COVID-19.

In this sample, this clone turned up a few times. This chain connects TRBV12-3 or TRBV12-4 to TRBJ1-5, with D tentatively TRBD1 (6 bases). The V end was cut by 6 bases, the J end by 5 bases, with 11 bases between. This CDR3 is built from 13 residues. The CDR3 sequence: CASRGHLDQPQHF. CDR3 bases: TGTGCCAGCAGGGGACACCTTGATCAGCCCCAGCATTTT.

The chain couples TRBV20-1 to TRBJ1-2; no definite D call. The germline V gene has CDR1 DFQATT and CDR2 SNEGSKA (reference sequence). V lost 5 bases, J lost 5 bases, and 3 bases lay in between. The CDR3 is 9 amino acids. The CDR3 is CSALYGYTF. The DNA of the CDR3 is TGCAGTGCTCTATATGGCTACACCTTC.

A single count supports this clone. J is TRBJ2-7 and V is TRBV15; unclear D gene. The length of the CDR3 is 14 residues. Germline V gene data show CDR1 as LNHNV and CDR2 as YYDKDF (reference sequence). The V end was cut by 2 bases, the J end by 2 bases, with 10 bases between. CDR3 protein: CATSRSILTYEQYF. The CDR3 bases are TGTGCCACCAGCAGAAGCATATTAACCTACGAGCAGTACTTC. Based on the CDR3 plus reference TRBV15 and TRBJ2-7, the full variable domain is DAMVIQNPRYQVTQFGKPVTLSCSQTLNHNVMYWYQQKSSQAPKLLFHYYDKDFNNEADTPDNFQSRRPNTSFCFLDIRSPGLGDTAMYLCATSRSILTYEQYFGPGTRLTVT.